This TCR beta chain was sequenced in a study of T cells after yellow fever vaccination. Overall study findings and caveats: At approximately 95% for CD4 and 70% to 90% for CD8, most primary-vaccination clones showed up again after the booster.

TCRdb ran MiXCR on the 5' RACE reads and lists one entry per CDR3 protein. The sample lists 400,000 or so distinct CDR3 sequences; 11% were seen once. This clonotype was picked up a small number of times. The antigen is not known. From germline, CDR1 is MNHEY and CDR2 SMNVEV (reference sequence). Trimming cost V 3 bases and J 0 bases, with 13 bases left between them. CDR3 length: 16 amino acids. The chain joins TRBV27 to TRBJ2-3; D is unresolved. The sequence came from a man aged 18 to 29 who received the YFV17D yellow fever vaccine. The sequences come from PBMCs, collected on the day of the first yellow fever vaccination. The chain's CDR3 is CASSFTSPSSTDTQYF. CDR3 in DNA: TGTGCCAGCAGTTTTACATCCCCATCTAGCACAGATACGCAGTATTTT.